A single sample is the source of the 14 T cell receptor beta chains below, sequenced in a study of cytomegalovirus exposure and HLA in healthy donors. The PCR ran on 60 Vbeta and 13 Jbeta primers. The repertoire was sequenced with immunoSEQ multiplex PCR; TCRdb's copy has only in-frame clones and lacks some. The data show about 120,000 clones, 70% to 80% seen once. The sample was PBMCs. These receptors were taken from a young woman in good health and CMV-seronegative.

The V gene is TRBV4-1, the J gene TRBJ2-7, with 13 bases matching TRBD2. J gave up 3 bases and V 2 bases, and 7 bases lay outside the gene matches. The CDR3 loop spans 17 amino acids. CDR1 MGHRA and CDR2 YSYEKL come from the germline V gene. The CDR3 protein is CASSQSLTSGGVYEQYF. In DNA form, the CDR3 reads TGCGCCAGCAGCCAATCCCTAACTAGCGGGGGGGTCTACGAGCAGTACTTC.

V usage is TRBV7-9 and J usage is TRBJ1-5; 7 positions agree with TRBD1. Germline V gene sequence: CDR1 SEHNR, CDR2 FQNEAQ (reference sequence). The CDR3 sequence is 17 residues long. Trimming took 0 bases from V and 0 from J; bases not matched to a gene: 5. CDR3 in amino acids: CASSLALGTASNQPQHF. The CDR3 nucleotides read TGTGCCAGCAGCTTAGCGCTCGGGACAGCTAGCAATCAGCCCCAGCATTTT.

This clone has more than one count but fewer than ten. V usage is TRBV7-2 and J usage is TRBJ1-2, with a tentative D call TRBD1 (5 bases). V dropped 5 bases and J dropped 6 bases, with 16 bases sitting between them. The CDR3 covers 14 residues. From germline, CDR1 is SGHTA and CDR2 FQGNSA. CDR3 loop: CASSLVLGAHGYTF. CDR3 coding DNA: TGTGCCAGCAGCCTGGTCCTAGGGGCCCATGGCTACACCTTC.

V and J are TRBV2 and TRBJ1-1; perhaps TRBD1 as D (6 bases). The germline CDR1 and CDR2 sequences are SNHLY and FYNNEI. The CDR3 is 15 residues long. The ends were cut back, 6 bases at V and 1 base at J, with 15 bases in the middle. The CDR3 sequence: CASRVDRFPNTEAFF. In DNA form, the CDR3 reads TGTGCCAGCAGGGTTGACAGGTTTCCGAACACTGAAGCTTTCTTT. The full variable domain, rest sourced from reference TRBV2 and TRBJ1-1, is EPEVTQTPSHQVTQMGQEVILRCVPISNHLYFYWYRQILGQKVEFLVSFYNNEISEKSEIFDDQFSVERPDGSNFTLKIRSTKLEDSAMYFCASRVDRFPNTEAFFGQGTRLTVV.

This clone turned up a few times. The J gene is TRBJ2-3, the V gene TRBV9; possible D gene TRBD1, 7 bases. Trimming removed 0 bases from V and 8 bases from J, with 10 bases in between. Germline CDR1 and CDR2: SGDLS and YYNGEE. This CDR3 comprises 13 residues. The CDR3 is CASSVDQGGTQYF. For the CDR3, the DNA is TGTGCCAGCAGCGTAGACCAGGGGGGTACGCAGTATTTT.

V usage is TRBV5-1 and J usage is TRBJ2-1; D may be TRBD2 (6 bases). The ends were cut back, 0 bases at V and 1 base at J, with 8 bases in the middle. The CDR3 contains 15 residues. Germline lookup yields CDR1 SGHRS and CDR2 YFSETQ. Here the CDR3 DNA reads TGCGCCAGCAGCTTGGCCGGGAGTTCCTACAATGAGCAGTTCTTC. This gives the protein CASSLAGSSYNEQFF.

This clone was found a few times. The genes are TRBV5-4 and TRBJ2-3; 11 nucleotides agree with TRBD2. Trimming cost V 5 bases and J 3 bases; bases outside gene matches: 5. The CDR3 is 15 residues long. Germline lookup yields CDR1 SGHNT and CDR2 YYREEE (reference sequence). The CDR3 bases are TGTGCCAGCAGTTTTTTAGCGGGGGGGACAGATACGCAGTATTTT. Its translation is CASSFLAGGTDTQYF.

The rearrangement joins TRBV7-9 to TRBJ1-1, with a weak D call TRBD1 (6 bases). The CDR3 loop spans 16 amino acids. Germline-derived CDR1 and CDR2 are SEHNR and FQNEAQ (reference sequence). Trimming cost V 3 bases and J 2 bases, with 16 bases left between them. CDR3 protein: CASSLGHMGINTEAFF. The CDR3 bases are TGTGCCAGCAGCTTGGGACACATGGGAATCAACACTGAAGCTTTCTTT.

The chain uses TRBV21-1 and TRBJ1-1; TRBD1 is the table's D call, not checked against the DNA. TRBV21-1 is a recognized pseudogene. This CDR3 region has 13 residues. CDR3 sequence (DNA): TGTGCCAGCAGCCCCAGGCAGCCCACTGAAGCTTTCTTT. Amino acid sequence: CASSPRQPTEAFF.

The chain joins TRBV5-6 to TRBJ2-5; D gene ambiguous. The CDR3 sequence is 14 residues long. From germline, CDR1 is SGHDT and CDR2 YYEEEE. Trimming pared 3 bases from V and 3 bases from J, leaving 12 bases between. The CDR3: CASSSDVEEETQYF. As DNA, the CDR3 is TGTGCCAGCAGCTCCGACGTAGAGGAAGAGACCCAGTACTTC.

The V gene is TRBV5-1, the J gene TRBJ2-2; D is ambiguous. V lost 6 bases, J lost 1 base, and 4 bases lay in between. Germline-derived CDR1 and CDR2 are SGHRS and YFSETQ. The CDR3 has 12 amino acids. CDR3 bases: TGCGCCAGCACAGAGAACACCGGGGAGCTGTTTTTT. It codes for CASTENTGELFF.

The chain employs TRBV30 and TRBJ1-1, with 9 bases aligning to TRBD1. Per germline, CDR1 GTSNPN and CDR2 SVGIG (reference sequence). V lost 8 bases and J lost 0; bases outside the gene matches: 13. The CDR3 runs to 16 residues. CDR3 in amino acids: CARRTGTGRMNTEAFF. Written as DNA, the CDR3 is TGTGCCCGCAGGACCGGGACAGGGAGGATGAACACTGAAGCTTTCTTT.

The chain couples TRBV6-1 to TRBJ1-5; D uncertain. This CDR3 spans 12 amino acids. From germline, CDR1 is MNHNS and CDR2 SASEGT. V lost 3 bases, J lost 6 bases, and 6 bases lay in between. CDR3 region: CASSDPGQPQHF. The CDR3 DNA is TGTGCCAGCAGTGATCCCGGTCAGCCCCAGCATTTT.

The J gene is TRBJ1-5, the V gene TRBV9; 8 bases fit TRBD1. With 4 bases clipped from V and 7 bases from J, the junction kept 7 bases outside the gene matches. The CDR3 totals 14 residues. In germline, CDR1 is SGDLS, CDR2 YYNGEE. Here the CDR3 DNA reads TGTGCCAGCAGCCCAGGACAGGGCTGGCAGCCCCAGCATTTT. The encoded protein is CASSPGQGWQPQHF.